This record concerns one TCR beta chain sequence. This sample is drawn from a study of blood T cell repertoires in COVID-19. Using immunoSEQ multiplex PCR, the repertoire was profiled, and TCRdb retains in-frame clones only, with some absent. The sample contains around 62,000 clones, more than 75% of which appear only once. This CDR3 is built from 11 residues. Trimming left V 11 bases short and J 0 bases short, with 5 bases between. This receptor was obtained from a woman aged 40 to 55 who had recovered from COVID-19. The specimen was PBMCs or T cells enriched from blood (not recorded which). This sequence joins TRBV12-3 or TRBV12-4 and TRBJ1-3; D remains unclear. The CDR3 DNA is TGTGCCGCGGGCTCTGGAAACACCATATATTTT. It is translated as CAAGSGNTIYF.